The rows below give T cell receptor beta chains drawn from one sample of a study of blood T cells in healthy people across ages. One entry per CDR3 protein, called by TCRdb with MiXCR from the 5' RACE reads. The sample has about 900,000 distinct CDR3 sequences, around 48% seen once. The sequencing input was blood. Receptor source: a man aged 25 to 45 in good health. CDR3s include the opening cysteine and the closing phenylalanine or tryptophan. A D gene is named only where the DNA matches it firmly. Size is omitted from some rows. Given values are once, few, many or a class for expanded clones.

d_gene	v_gene	abundance	j_gene	CDR3nt	CDR3aa
TRBD1	TRBV29-1	NA	TRBJ2-5	TGCAGCGTTGTGGTGACAGGGAAGTTTGGGCAGTACTTC	CSVVVTGKFGQYF
TRBD1	TRBV6-5	many	TRBJ2-7	TGTGCCAGCAGTTATGGACAGGGGAGTTACGAGCAGTACTTC	CASSYGQGSYEQYF
TRBD1	TRBV29-1	few	TRBJ2-7	TGCAGCGTTGAAGGGCAGGGGGCTATCTACGAGCAGTACTTC	CSVEGQGAIYEQYF
NA	TRBV28	NA	TRBJ1-5	TGTGCCAGCAGTTCCGACTCGTTTTCCCAGCATTTT	CASSSDSFSQHF
NA	TRBV6-1	NA	TRBJ2-7	TGTGCCAGCAGCTCTCCCACGATGGGGCCGTCTTCCTACGAGCAGTACTTC	CASSSPTMGPSSYEQYF
NA	TRBV2	NA	TRBJ2-6	TGTGCCAGCGCGCCCCCGGGGTCCGGGGCCAACGTCCTGACTTTC	CASAPPGSGANVLTF
NA	TRBV2	NA	TRBJ2-3	TGTGCCAGCAGTGAACTTAGAGACCCCACAGATACGCAGTATTTT	CASSELRDPTDTQYF
TRBD2	TRBV4-2	few	TRBJ2-1	TGTGCCAGCAGCCCCCGACTAGCGGTGTCTACATACAATGAGCAGTTCTTC	CASSPRLAVSTYNEQFF
NA	TRBV5-1	NA	TRBJ2-5	TGCGCCAGCAGCTTGGACCAGGGTAACTACAATGAGCAGTACTTC	CASSLDQGNYNEQYF
NA	TRBV11-1	NA	TRBJ2-7	TGTGCCAGCAGTTTAGCCAGGGGATCTTCCTACGAGCAGTACTTC	CASSLARGSSYEQYF
NA	TRBV6-5	NA	TRBJ2-5	TGTGCCAGCAGTGGAGCTGGGGGCTCCCCGGCCCAGTACTTC	CASSGAGGSPAQYF
NA	TRBV5-1	NA	TRBJ2-3	TGCGCCAGCAGCTTGGGTCGGGGGCCCACCACAGATACGCCGTATTTT	CASSLGRGPTTDTPYF
TRBD1	TRBV20-1	NA	TRBJ2-3	TGCAGTGCTAGGGCCCCGGGACAGACAACAGATACGCAGTATTTT	CSARAPGQTTDTQYF
NA	TRBV6-5	NA	TRBJ2-5	TGTGCCAGCAGTTACCCCTCGTCGGGGCAGTGGGCCCAGTACTTC	CASSYPSSGQWAQYF
NA	TRBV7-9	NA	TRBJ2-2	TGTGCCAGCAGCTGGACTCTACAGGGGACTAACACCGGGGAGCTGTTTTTT	CASSWTLQGTNTGELFF
NA	TRBV20-1	NA	TRBJ1-2	TGCAGTTCCCCAGCCCTGGGCCGGGGGGTGTATGGCTACACCTTC	CSSPALGRGVYGYTF
NA	TRBV27	NA	TRBJ1-2	TGTGCCAGCAGTCCCCGCGGGGGCTTCTATGGCTACACCTTC	CASSPRGGFYGYTF
TRBD1	TRBV6-5	NA	TRBJ2-5	TGTGCCAGCAGGACCGGGACAGCCCAAAGAGGGGAGACCCAGTACTTC	CASRTGTAQRGETQYF
TRBD1	TRBV20-1	few	TRBJ2-7	TGCAGTGCTACGACAGGGGTTCTCTACGAGCAGTACTTC	CSATTGVLYEQYF
NA	TRBV7-2	NA	TRBJ2-5	TGTGCCAGCAGCTTAGGGGGGGGCCCAGGGGAGACCCAGTACTTC	CASSLGGGPGETQYF
NA	TRBV21-1	NA	TRBJ1-5	TGTGCCAGGACTGAGCGGGCGCGGTTGGGCAATCAGCCCCAGCATTTT	CARTERARLGNQPQHF
NA	TRBV6-2/TRBV6-3	NA	TRBJ2-2	TGTGCCAGCCGACCACAAGGGGACACCGGGGAGCTGTTTTTT	CASRPQGDTGELFF
NA	TRBV14	NA	TRBJ2-6	TGTGCCAGCAGCCATTTAGGGGAATTCCCAAACTCCGGGGCCAACGTCCTGACTTTC	CASSHLGEFPNSGANVLTF
TRBD1	TRBV28	NA	TRBJ1-1	TGTGCCAGCAGTTTATCCCAGGGGGTGGGCACTGAAGCTTTCTTT	CASSLSQGVGTEAFF
NA	TRBV9	NA	TRBJ2-5	TGTGCCAGCAGCGTGGCAGGGTCTTCAGAGACCCAGTACTTC	CASSVAGSSETQYF
NA	TRBV12-3/TRBV12-4	NA	TRBJ1-5	TGTGCCAGCAGGAGTACAAATCAGCCCCAGCATTTT	CASRSTNQPQHF
NA	TRBV20-1	few	TRBJ2-3	TGCAGTGCCCCGGGGACGCTTAGCACAGATACGCAGTATTTT	CSAPGTLSTDTQYF
TRBD1	TRBV6-1	few	TRBJ2-1	TGTGCCAGCAGTACCAGACAGGGGTCGGGGGACAATGAGCAGTTCTTC	CASSTRQGSGDNEQFF
TRBD1	TRBV12-3/TRBV12-4	NA	TRBJ1-1	TGTGCCAGCAGCTCAAGCCGCGGACAGGGGGTTGACACTGAAGCTTTCTTT	CASSSSRGQGVDTEAFF
TRBD1	TRBV6-5	few	TRBJ1-2	TGTGCCAGCAGTTATCTTCCGGGACAGGCTAACTATGGCTACACCTTC	CASSYLPGQANYGYTF